What follows are 14 T cell receptor beta chains derived from one specimen sequenced in a study of patients and donors after allogeneic stem cell transplantation. MiXCR, run by TCRdb on the RT-PCR reads, gives a single entry per CDR3 protein. The repertoire holds about a million distinct CDR3 sequences, around 17% seen once, with around 6% in the top ten. Input material: blood, either unsorted or a sorted T cell fraction (not recorded which). These receptor sequences come from a human donor who was either an allogeneic HSCT recipient or a stem cell or donor lymphocyte infusion donor (not recorded which). It is not recorded whose cells these are; they may come from a transplant donor.

This clonotype has just a few counts. The chain carries TRBV6-6 and TRBJ2-7; D call uncertain. V gave up 10 bases and J gave up 6 bases, with 13 bases separating them. From germline, CDR1 is MNHNY and CDR2 SVGAGI (reference sequence). The CDR3 length is 11 residues. As DNA, the CDR3 is TGTGCCATCGGCGACGGTGGCGAGCAGTACTTC. Translating it yields CAIGDGGEQYF.

The rearrangement uses TRBV5-1 and TRBJ1-1, with D unclear. V lost 4 bases, J lost 1 base, and 14 bases lay in between. Per the germline V gene, CDR1 is SGHRS and CDR2 is YFSETQ. The CDR3 has 15 residues. CDR3 bases: TGCGCCAGCAGCCTAGCTCCCGGACGGAACACTGAAGCTTTCTTT. Protein: CASSLAPGRNTEAFF.

The chain has TRBV4-1 and TRBJ2-4; a possible D gene is TRBD1 (5 bases). Germline V gene data show CDR1 as MGHRA and CDR2 as YSYEKL. The CDR3 length is 14 residues. Trimming took 2 bases from V and 2 from J, leaving 7 bases between them. CDR3 amino acids: CASSQTGSKNIQYF. In nucleotides, the CDR3 is TGCGCCAGCAGCCAAACAGGTTCCAAAAACATTCAGTACTTC.

This clonotype was seen repeatedly, ten times or more. The chain combines TRBV16 with TRBJ2-7; 7 positions agree with TRBD1. This CDR3 spans 18 amino acids. Trimming took 4 bases from V and 3 from J; bases not matched to a gene: 18. Germline V CDR1 and CDR2: KGHSY, FQNENV. The CDR3 DNA is TGTGCCAGCAGCCCATCTCAGCTAATAGACAGGGTCGGCTACGAGCAGTACTTC. Its translation: CASSPSQLIDRVGYEQYF.

In this sample, this clonotype turned up a few times. The gene calls are TRBV9 and TRBJ2-3; 10 bases line up with TRBD1. CDR3 length: 15 residues. CDR1 and CDR2 (germline): SGDLS, YYNGEE. The ends lost 0 bases at V and 3 bases at J; junction bases unmatched: 1. This CDR3 reads CASSVVGQGTDTQYF. The CDR3 region has the DNA TGTGCCAGCAGCGTAGTGGGACAGGGGACAGATACGCAGTATTTT.

At least ten counts were recorded for this clonotype. The chain couples TRBV18 to TRBJ2-3; unclear D gene. The germline V gene encodes CDR1 KGHSH and CDR2 LQKENI. The CDR3 extends over 13 amino acids. The ends were cut back, 1 base at V and 5 bases at J, with 7 bases in the middle. The chain's CDR3 is CASSPLSGDTQYF. In DNA form, the CDR3 reads TGTGCCAGCTCACCACTTTCCGGAGATACGCAGTATTTT.

V usage is TRBV28 and J usage is TRBJ2-6; 9 bases fit TRBD1. The length of the CDR3 is 16 residues. V lost 6 bases, J lost 1 base, and 4 bases stayed unmatched. CDR1 MDHEN and CDR2 SYDVKM come from the germline V gene. The CDR3 DNA follows: TGTGCCAGCAGACGACAGGGGGTGTCTGGGGCCAACGTCCTGACTTTC. Residues: CASRRQGVSGANVLTF.

Only a few counts were recorded for this clonotype. The gene calls are TRBV7-8 and TRBJ2-1, with D perhaps assigned TRBD1 or TRBD2 (5 bases each). Germline V gives CDR1 SGHVS, CDR2 FQNEAQ. The CDR3 has 15 amino acids. V lost 5 bases to trimming and J lost 4 bases, with 15 bases between them. The CDR3 coding sequence is TGTGCCAGCAGCCGGGACCGGCTGACATACAATGAGCAGTTCTTC. As protein: CASSRDRLTYNEQFF.

V and J are TRBV19 and TRBJ1-1; 7 bases agree with TRBD1. After removal of 11 bases from V and 3 bases from J, the junction contained 9 bases not matched to a gene. Germline V gene data show CDR1 as LNHDA and CDR2 as SQIVND (reference sequence). This CDR3 is built from 13 residues. The CDR3 loop reads CAPEGAGDTEAFF. The CDR3 bases are TGTGCCCCAGAGGGGGCGGGGGACACTGAAGCTTTCTTT.

The chain combines TRBV3-1 with TRBJ2-1, with TRBD2 matching over 8 bases. After removal of 1 base from V and 6 bases from J, the junction contained 8 bases not matched to a gene. The germline V gene encodes CDR1 LGHDT and CDR2 YNNKEL (reference sequence). The CDR3 is made up of 16 amino acids. This CDR3 is CASSQVGGGRINEQFF. The DNA for the CDR3 is TGTGCCAGCAGCCAAGTCGGCGGGGGGAGGATCAATGAGCAGTTCTTC.

This chain connects TRBV12-3 or TRBV12-4 to TRBJ1-1, with 8 bases lining up with TRBD1. This CDR3 spans 15 amino acids. The V gene end was trimmed by 3 bases and the J gene end by 11 bases; junction bases not matched to a gene: 14. The CDR3 DNA reads TGTGCCAGCAGTTTCTCTCAGGGGGCGATGCGGGGTGCTTTCTTT. Translating it yields CASSFSQGAMRGAFF.

This rearrangement joins TRBV3-1 to TRBJ2-2; D is ambiguous. Trimming removed 4 bases from V and 4 bases from J, with 10 bases in between. Germline CDR1 reads LGHDT; CDR2 reads YNNKEL (reference sequence). The CDR3 length is 14 residues. The CDR3 DNA is TGTGCCAGCAGCCCGTCTTCAGGCACCGGGGAGCTGTTTTTT. Translation gives CASSPSSGTGELFF.

This chain joins TRBV2 and TRBJ1-1; TRBD1 agrees at 7 bases. V trimming: 4 bases; J trimming: 10 bases; junction bases outside the gene matches: 6. CDR1 is SNHLY, CDR2 FYNNEI, per germline. The CDR3 contains 12 residues. CDR3 DNA: TGTGCCAGCAGTGGGGACAGCGCTCGAGCTTTCTTT. Its translation is CASSGDSARAFF.

A note on this clonotype: This may arise from a read error, as a much more abundant clone is one base away. CDR3 amino acids: CSVEDPPLGYSF. The DNA of the CDR3 is TGCAGCGTTGAAGATCCCCCGCTGGGCTACTCCTTC. The gene calls are TRBV29-1 and TRBJ1-2; D is undetermined. The germline CDR1 and CDR2 sequences are SQVTM and ANQGSEA. This CDR3 is built from 12 residues.